These T cell receptor beta chains were read from a single sample in a study of blood T cell repertoires in COVID-19. Method: immunoSEQ multiplex PCR; TCRdb's copy keeps in-frame clones and lacks some. The sample lists approximately 210,000 clones; roughly nine tenths were seen once. Source material: PBMCs or T cells enriched from blood (not recorded which). These receptors were taken from a woman under 40 who had recovered from COVID-19. Both conserved end residues are part of each CDR3. The D gene is left open where the match is weak. The size field is filled for only some rows; it gives once, few, many or a size class.

13	TRBV5-4	TRBJ1-5	-	few	TGTGCCAGCAGCTTGGGGGGGGATCAGCCCCAGCATTTT	CASSLGGDQPQHF
14	TRBV6-5	TRBJ1-2	-	-	TGTGCCAGCAGTTACTCGCGGACAGACTATGGCTACACCTTC	CASSYSRTDYGYTF
15	TRBV7-2	TRBJ1-2	TRBD1	-	TGTGCCAGCAGCCTAGCTTCGGGACAGACTTATGGCTACACCTTC	CASSLASGQTYGYTF
12	TRBV3-1/TRBV3-2	TRBJ1-2	-	-	TGTGCCAGCAGCCAGACAGCGTATGGCTACACCTTC	CASSQTAYGYTF
11	TRBV11-2	TRBJ1-4	-	few	TGTGCCAGCAGGGAGGCGGAAAAACTGTTTTTT	CASREAEKLFF
16	TRBV2	TRBJ1-5	TRBD1	-	TGTGCCAGCAGTGACAGGGGGCATAGTAGCAATCAGCCCCAGCATTTT	CASSDRGHSSNQPQHF
13	TRBV27	TRBJ1-5	-	-	TGTGCCAGCAGTTTATATGCGGGTCAGCCCCAGCATTTT	CASSLYAGQPQHF
11	TRBV20-1	TRBJ2-3	-	-	TGCAGTGCTGGGACTACAGATACGCAGTATTTT	CSAGTTDTQYF
15	TRBV11-2	TRBJ2-7	TRBD1	-	TGTGCCAGCAGCTTTTCCGGGACAGGGGGTATTGAGCAGTACTTC	CASSFSGTGGIEQYF
15	TRBV7-3	TRBJ1-1	-	-	TGTGCCAGCAGCTTATTAGACGGAGACAACACTGAAGCTTTCTTT	CASSLLDGDNTEAFF
15	TRBV15	TRBJ1-5	TRBD1	-	TGTGCCACCAGCGGGGACAGGAACAACAATCAGCCCCAGCATTTT	CATSGDRNNNQPQHF
16	TRBV4-3	TRBJ2-2	TRBD2	-	TGCGCCAGCAGCCAAATGTGGGGGGGTCAGACCGGGGAGCTGTTTTTT	CASSQMWGGQTGELFF
16	TRBV19	TRBJ2-1	TRBD2	-	TGTGCCAGTCAATTTACTAGCGGGAGGCCCAACAATGAGCAGTTCTTC	CASQFTSGRPNNEQFF
14	TRBV7-8	TRBJ1-5	-	-	TGTGCCAGCAGCTCCGGACAAGGGGCCCATTTTCGGCATTTT	CASSSGQGAHFRHF
14	TRBV11-3	TRBJ2-7	TRBD1	-	TGTGCCAGCAGCTTGGACAGGACACTCTACGAGCAGTACTTC	CASSLDRTLYEQYF
14	TRBV24-1	TRBJ2-5	TRBD1	-	TGTGCCACCAGCCTGACAGGGGCGGGAGAGACCCAGTACTTC	CATSLTGAGETQYF
13	TRBV6-5	TRBJ1-2	-	-	TGTGCCAGCAGCCTCCGGGACTCGGGTGGCTACACCTTC	CASSLRDSGGYTF
15	TRBV6-5	TRBJ1-5	TRBD1	-	TGTGCCAGCAGTTCGGCGGGACAGGGGAGTCAGCCCCAGCATTTT	CASSSAGQGSQPQHF